The count of the clone carrying this T cell receptor (beta chain) is one. Its matching antigen is unknown. CDR3 length: 11 amino acids. Trimming cost V 5 bases and J 6 bases; bases outside gene matches: 4. Germline CDR1 reads DFQATT; CDR2 reads SNEGSKA (reference sequence). These data belong to a study of post-analysis software for immune sequencing data. Whole-study findings and limits: Compared with controls, patients showed significantly lower normalized Chao1 diversity. The study found TRBV5-6, TRBV5-1 and TRBV20-1 among 4 or 5 TRBV segments more frequent in patients than controls.

Unique molecular identifiers were built into the TCR beta cDNA libraries. TCRdb re-called the PCR reads through MiXCR, storing one row per CDR3 protein. This sample has 750,000 to 900,000 distinct CDR3 sequences; 40% to 55% occur once, and the top ten carry 4.9%. Sequencing was done on a sample of blood. The source is a girl under 18 with multiple sclerosis. The genes are TRBV20-1 and TRBJ2-7; 7 nucleotides agree with TRBD2. The CDR3 reads CSAATSVEQYF. The CDR3 DNA is TGCAGTGCTGCTACTAGCGTCGAGCAGTACTTC.